The 18 T cell receptor beta chains listed next were all sequenced from one sample in a study of identical twins. TCRdb reprocessed the 5' RACE reads via MiXCR and lists one record per CDR3 protein. Counted here are about 250,000 distinct CDR3 sequences, 6% to 8% occurring once; the ten biggest clones make up about 5.6%. The data also belong to a second study, concerning yellow fever vaccine responses in identical twins.

Sample: CD8+ T cells sorted from blood. The origin of the receptors is a young woman in good health.

This clonotype was seen only a few times. The genes are TRBV7-9 and TRBJ2-1; 11 bases match TRBD1. CDR1 SEHNR and CDR2 FQNEAQ come from the germline V gene (reference sequence). Germline trimming cut 5 bases from V and 8 bases from J; bases unmatched to any gene: 5. The CDR3 sequence is 14 residues long. For the CDR3, the DNA is TGTGCCAGCAGCCGTCCGGGACAGGGGGATGAGCAGTTCTTC. It encodes CASSRPGQGDEQFF.

This clonotype was seen more than once but under ten times. The chain employs TRBV4-1 and TRBJ1-2; 7 bases map to TRBD1. The CDR3 totals 15 residues. The ends lost 1 base at V and 4 bases at J; junction bases unmatched: 6. CDR1 and CDR2 from the germline V gene are MGHRA and YSYEKL. The CDR3 nucleotides read TGCGCCAGCAGCCAAGCCAGGGACAGTTTCTATGGCTACACCTTC. It yields the protein CASSQARDSFYGYTF.

CDR3 residues: CASSEGYYNEQFF. The CDR3 nucleotides read TGTGCCAGCAGCGAAGGCTACTACAATGAGCAGTTCTTC. The rearrangement joins TRBV7-9 to TRBJ2-1; D not certain. The ends were cut back, 5 bases at V and 3 bases at J, with 8 bases in the middle. The CDR3 has 13 amino acids. Germline loops: CDR1 SEHNR, CDR2 FQNEAQ (reference sequence).

In this sample, this clonotype turned up a few times. This chain joins TRBV27 and TRBJ2-1; TRBD1 matches 7 bases. This CDR3 contains 15 residues. Germline lookup yields CDR1 MNHEY and CDR2 SMNVEV (reference sequence). J gave up 2 bases and V 7 bases, and 8 bases lay outside the gene matches. This CDR3 reads CASTETGDPYNEQFF. The CDR3 region has the DNA TGTGCCAGCACGGAAACAGGGGATCCCTACAATGAGCAGTTCTTC.

This clonotype has just a few counts. V and J are TRBV13 and TRBJ2-7, with D uncertain. The CDR3 runs to 14 residues. Germline assignment: CDR1 PRHDT and CDR2 FYEKMQ (reference sequence). With 0 bases removed from V and 2 bases from J, the gap between germline ends came to 8 bases. The CDR3 here is CASSLGARPYEQYF. In DNA, the CDR3 is TGTGCCAGCAGCTTAGGCGCCCGTCCCTACGAGCAGTACTTC.

In this sample, this clonotype turned up many times. The V and J genes are TRBV4-1 and TRBJ2-2; D may be TRBD2 (5 bases). CDR3 length equals 16 residues. Germline V gives CDR1 MGHRA, CDR2 YSYEKL. The ends were cut back, 0 bases at V and 0 bases at J, with 8 bases in the middle. The CDR3 is CASSQEIGTNTGELFF. DNA for the CDR3: TGCGCCAGCAGCCAAGAGATCGGGACGAACACCGGGGAGCTGTTTTTT.

This clonotype was seen many times. This sequence joins TRBV5-6 and TRBJ1-5; TRBD1 is a possible D gene (5 bases). The V end was cut by 0 bases, the J end by 2 bases, with 15 bases between. The CDR3 loop spans 17 amino acids. The germline gives CDR1 SGHDT, CDR2 YYEEEE. CDR3 bases: TGTGCCAGCAGCTTGGCAGACAGTGGCCTTGGCAATCAGCCCCAGCATTTT. Amino acids: CASSLADSGLGNQPQHF.

This clonotype was seen once. The gene calls are TRBV7-2 and TRBJ2-1; 12 nucleotides agree with TRBD2. With V trimmed by 1 base and J by 5 bases, 9 bases remained unmatched. The CDR3 runs to 18 residues. Germline CDR1 SGHTA, CDR2 FQGNSA. The CDR3 region is CASSLGASGGAGNNEQFF. The CDR3 DNA reads TGTGCCAGCAGCTTAGGAGCTAGCGGGGGGGCCGGGAACAATGAGCAGTTCTTC.

This clonotype was picked up many times. The V and J genes are TRBV12-3 or TRBV12-4 and TRBJ2-1, with 12 bases aligning to TRBD2. Trimming at V came to 2 bases and at J to 7 bases, leaving 3 bases not matched to a gene. The CDR3 totals 15 residues. The CDR3 bases are TGTGCCAGCAGTTTAAGGCTAGCGGGAGGGAATGAGCAGTTCTTC. It is translated as CASSLRLAGGNEQFF.

This clonotype was picked up a small number of times. The chain employs TRBV18 and TRBJ2-1; 11 bases map to TRBD2. The CDR3 totals 17 residues. V was pared by 3 bases and J by 7 bases, with 11 bases of the junction left unmatched. CDR1 KGHSH and CDR2 LQKENI come from the germline V gene. The DNA for the CDR3 is TGTGCCAGCTCACCCGCGGTATTAGCGGGAGGGGTGAATGAGCAGTTCTTC. Its translation is CASSPAVLAGGVNEQFF.

This clonotype turned up a few times. This sequence joins TRBV5-6 and TRBJ2-7; TRBD1 might be the D (6 bases). The CDR3 sequence is 17 residues long. Trimming shortened V by 2 bases and J by 1 base, and 19 bases separated the two germline ends. Germline lookup yields CDR1 SGHDT and CDR2 YYEEEE. CDR3 in amino acids: CASSLQGMGLLSYEQYV. In DNA form, the CDR3 reads TGTGCCAGCAGCTTACAGGGTATGGGTCTCCTATCCTACGAGCAGTACGTC.

This clonotype was observed many times. The chain recombines TRBV7-9 with TRBJ1-4; no clear D. V dropped 2 bases and J dropped 6 bases, with 7 bases sitting between them. Germline V gene sequence: CDR1 SEHNR, CDR2 FQNEAQ (reference sequence). CDR3 length: 13 amino acids. CDR3: CASSLNADEKLFF. As DNA, the CDR3 is TGTGCCAGCAGCTTAAACGCCGATGAAAAACTGTTTTTT.

There are many counts of this clonotype. The J gene is TRBJ2-3, the V gene TRBV7-9, with a weak D call TRBD2 (5 bases). There are 15 residues in the CDR3. V lost 5 bases and J 2 bases, leaving 14 bases between the germline ends. The germline gives CDR1 SEHNR, CDR2 FQNEAQ (reference sequence). The CDR3 coding sequence is TGTGCCAGCAGCCCACCGGGGAGCACCACAGATACGCAGTATTTT. This encodes CASSPPGSTTDTQYF.

V usage is TRBV5-5 and J usage is TRBJ2-7; D gene ambiguous. The CDR3 has 15 residues. V was shortened by 0 bases and J by 3 bases, with 13 bases between the two germline ends. Germline V gives CDR1 SGHKS, CDR2 YYEKEE (reference sequence). CDR3 residues: CASSLEVAELYEQYV. The CDR3 coding sequence is TGTGCCAGCAGCTTGGAGGTTGCGGAGCTCTACGAGCAGTACGTC.

This clonotype was counted ten times or more. The chain has TRBV4-1 and TRBJ1-5, with D unresolved. This CDR3 comprises 18 residues. V lost 2 bases and J 4 bases, leaving 21 bases between the germline ends. The germline CDR1 and CDR2 sequences are MGHRA and YSYEKL. The CDR3: CASSQQPSTSRINQPQHF. DNA for the CDR3: TGCGCCAGCAGCCAACAGCCAAGTACGAGCCGTATAAATCAGCCCCAGCATTTT.

This clonotype was counted ten times or more. This chain uses TRBV9 with TRBJ2-5; 9 positions agree with TRBD1. The CDR3 consists of 15 residues. Germline V gene lookup returns CDR1 SGDLS and CDR2 YYNGEE. V lost 6 bases, J lost 5 bases, and 11 bases stayed unmatched. CDR3 DNA: TGTGCCAGCAACCCGGCTACAGGGGGCTTGGAGACCCAGTACTTC. It codes for CASNPATGGLETQYF.

This clonotype turned up a few times. The rearrangement links TRBV25-1 to TRBJ2-1; D remains unclear. The CDR3 covers 14 residues. Germline CDR1 is MGHDK and CDR2 is SYGVNS. With 4 bases removed from V and 8 bases from J, the gap between germline ends came to 15 bases. The CDR3: CASSAVTMWYEQFF. As DNA, the CDR3 is TGTGCCAGCAGTGCCGTGACGATGTGGTATGAGCAGTTCTTC. Drawing the rest from reference TRBV25-1 and TRBJ2-1, the complete variable domain is EADIYQTPRYLVIGTGKKITLECSQTMGHDKMYWYQQDPGMELHLIHYSYGVNSTEKGDLSSESTVSRIRTEHFPLTLESARPSHTSQYLCASSAVTMWYEQFFGPGTRLTVL.

The chain joins TRBV27 to TRBJ2-7; unclear D gene. This CDR3 has 13 residues. Germline V lookup: CDR1 MNHEY, CDR2 SMNVEV (reference sequence). With 0 bases removed from V and 6 bases from J, the gap between germline ends came to 9 bases. This CDR3 reads CASSLSADLEQYF. The DNA for the CDR3 is TGTGCCAGCAGTTTATCCGCCGACCTCGAGCAGTACTTC.